The rows below give T cell receptor beta chains drawn from one sample of a study of T cell repertoires in cytomegalovirus infection. TCRdb itself ran the reads through MiXCR, one entry per CDR3 protein. The sample lists about 190,000 distinct CDR3 sequences; 28% were seen once. Sequenced input: PBMCs. All receptors derive from a human donor in good health (CMV status not recorded). Some clones in this sample may be carry-over from other donors' samples. The CDR3 runs from the conserved cysteine through the conserved F or W. The order of the fields is V gene, D gene, J gene, clone size, CDR3 DNA, CDR3 protein. D genes are given only for firm matches. Clone size, where shown, is once, few, many, or a class for clones that have expanded.

V gene: TRBV7-2
D gene: TRBD1
J gene: TRBJ2-1
clone size: few
CDR3 DNA: TGTGCCAGCAGCCCCCTAGGGGGCTTGCAGTTCTTC
CDR3 protein: CASSPLGGLQFF

V gene: TRBV11-2
D gene: TRBD1
J gene: TRBJ1-2
clone size: -
CDR3 DNA: TGTGCCAGCAGCGGGGCTAAACAGGGGAGCTTGGGCTATGGCTACACCTTC
CDR3 protein: CASSGAKQGSLGYGYTF

V gene: TRBV5-1
D gene: -
J gene: TRBJ2-1
clone size: -
CDR3 DNA: TGCGCCAGCAGCTCCCCCAGCTCCTACAATGAGCAGTTCTTC
CDR3 protein: CASSSPSSYNEQFF

V gene: TRBV6-2/TRBV6-3
D gene: -
J gene: TRBJ1-5
clone size: -
CDR3 DNA: TGTGCCAGCAGTTCCTCGCTGGGGGCAGGTCTAGGCAATCAGCCCCAGCATTTT
CDR3 protein: CASSSSLGAGLGNQPQHF

V gene: TRBV5-1
D gene: -
J gene: TRBJ1-1
clone size: -
CDR3 DNA: TGCGCCAGCAGCTTGGAGGTTACTGGCACTGAAGCTTTCTTT
CDR3 protein: CASSLEVTGTEAFF

V gene: TRBV5-6
D gene: -
J gene: TRBJ2-5
clone size: -
CDR3 DNA: TGTGCCAGCAGCTTGGTGGCAGTCCAAGAGACCCAGTACTTC
CDR3 protein: CASSLVAVQETQYF

V gene: TRBV3-1
D gene: -
J gene: TRBJ2-7
clone size: -
CDR3 DNA: TGTGCCAGCAGCCAAGCCCCGGGGTTATACGAGCAGTACTTC
CDR3 protein: CASSQAPGLYEQYF

V gene: TRBV12-3/TRBV12-4
D gene: -
J gene: TRBJ2-3
clone size: -
CDR3 DNA: TGTGCCAGCAGCTTTCCAGGGGTCACATATACGCAGTATTTT
CDR3 protein: CASSFPGVTYTQYF

V gene: TRBV29-1
D gene: -
J gene: TRBJ1-2
clone size: few
CDR3 DNA: TGCAGCGTTGACCGGGAGCTTTATGGCTACACCTTC
CDR3 protein: CSVDRELYGYTF

V gene: TRBV5-5
D gene: TRBD1
J gene: TRBJ2-6
clone size: few
CDR3 DNA: TGTGCCAGCAGCTTGGGGGGACAGGGGCGGTTCTCTGGGGCCAACGTCCTGACTTTC
CDR3 protein: CASSLGGQGRFSGANVLTF

V gene: TRBV2
D gene: -
J gene: TRBJ1-6
clone size: -
CDR3 DNA: TGTGCCAGCAGTGACAGGGAAGACTCACCCCTCCACTTT
CDR3 protein: CASSDREDSPLHF

V gene: TRBV7-3
D gene: -
J gene: TRBJ2-1
clone size: few
CDR3 DNA: TGTGCCAGCAGCTTAGCCGCGAAGAATGAGCAGTTCTTC
CDR3 protein: CASSLAAKNEQFF

V gene: TRBV19
D gene: -
J gene: TRBJ1-1
clone size: few
CDR3 DNA: TGTGCCAGTAGTATAGGAAGACAGTCCACTGAAGCTTTCTTT
CDR3 protein: CASSIGRQSTEAFF

V gene: TRBV7-9
D gene: TRBD2
J gene: TRBJ2-7
clone size: many
CDR3 DNA: TGTGCCAGCAGCTTACCGGGACTAGACGAGCAGTACTTC
CDR3 protein: CASSLPGLDEQYF

V gene: TRBV20-1
D gene: TRBD1
J gene: TRBJ1-2
clone size: -
CDR3 DNA: TGCAGTGCCAGCAACGGACAGGGAGTTCCAAGCTACACCTTC
CDR3 protein: CSASNGQGVPSYTF

V gene: TRBV2
D gene: -
J gene: TRBJ1-1
clone size: -
CDR3 DNA: TGTGCCAGCAGTCGTCGCAGGGCCCCTGAAGCTTTCTTT
CDR3 protein: CASSRRRAPEAFF

V gene: TRBV29-1
D gene: TRBD1
J gene: TRBJ1-5
clone size: -
CDR3 DNA: TGCAGCGTTGTCGGGACAGGGGGCGAGTTTAGGAGCAATCAGCTCCAGCATTTT
CDR3 protein: CSVVGTGGEFRSNQLQHF

V gene: TRBV19
D gene: TRBD1
J gene: TRBJ2-1
clone size: few
CDR3 DNA: TGTGCCTCACTACAGGGGGAAAGGAATGAGCAGTTCTTC
CDR3 protein: CASLQGERNEQFF

V gene: TRBV19
D gene: -
J gene: TRBJ2-5
clone size: -
CDR3 DNA: TGTGCCAGTAGTCAAGTCGTACGAGAGACCCAGTACTTC
CDR3 protein: CASSQVVRETQYF

V gene: TRBV6-1
D gene: -
J gene: TRBJ2-2
clone size: few
CDR3 DNA: TGTGCCAGCAGTGAAGGGGGGAACGCGAACACCGGGGAGCTGTTTTTT
CDR3 protein: CASSEGGNANTGELFF

V gene: TRBV12-3/TRBV12-4
D gene: -
J gene: TRBJ1-6
clone size: -
CDR3 DNA: TGTGCCAGCAGCCCGAGGGGGGGCTCCTCTTCACCCCTCCACTTT
CDR3 protein: CASSPRGGSSSPLHF

V gene: TRBV7-4
D gene: TRBD2
J gene: TRBJ2-5
clone size: -
CDR3 DNA: TGTGCCAGCAGCCGCTGGACTAGCGGCGACAACCGGGGGACCCAGTACTTC
CDR3 protein: CASSRWTSGDNRGTQYF

V gene: TRBV29-1
D gene: -
J gene: TRBJ1-2
clone size: few
CDR3 DNA: TGCAGCGTTGAAACGAATGTCGGTCTCGGCGGCTACACCTTC
CDR3 protein: CSVETNVGLGGYTF

V gene: TRBV7-2
D gene: TRBD1
J gene: TRBJ1-5
clone size: many
CDR3 DNA: TGTGCCAGCAGCCCCTACCGGGACAGGGGAAATCAGCCCCAGCATTTT
CDR3 protein: CASSPYRDRGNQPQHF

V gene: TRBV19
D gene: TRBD2
J gene: TRBJ2-7
clone size: -
CDR3 DNA: TGTGCCAGTAGTGAAACCGCTAGCGGGGGTCTCGACGAGCAGTACTTC
CDR3 protein: CASSETASGGLDEQYF

V gene: TRBV7-6
D gene: -
J gene: TRBJ1-1
clone size: many
CDR3 DNA: TGTGCCAGCAGCTTAAGGGCGGGGGGCGGCCGGAACACTGAAGCTTTCTTT
CDR3 protein: CASSLRAGGGRNTEAFF

V gene: TRBV20-1
D gene: -
J gene: TRBJ2-3
clone size: -
CDR3 DNA: TGCAGTGCTAGAGACCCCCGGGGGACAGATACGCAGTATTTT
CDR3 protein: CSARDPRGTDTQYF

V gene: TRBV6-2/TRBV6-3
D gene: -
J gene: TRBJ1-5
clone size: -
CDR3 DNA: TGTGCCAGCAAGAACCCAGGGCCCCAGCATTTT
CDR3 protein: CASKNPGPQHF

V gene: TRBV12-3/TRBV12-4
D gene: -
J gene: TRBJ2-7
clone size: few
CDR3 DNA: TGTGCCAGCAGTTACCGGGCCCAGAACTCCTACGAGCAGTACTTC
CDR3 protein: CASSYRAQNSYEQYF

V gene: TRBV11-1
D gene: TRBD1
J gene: TRBJ1-1
clone size: few
CDR3 DNA: TGTGCCAGCACCGTTTGGACAGGGGGGACTGAAGCTTTCTTT
CDR3 protein: CASTVWTGGTEAFF

V gene: TRBV7-6
D gene: -
J gene: TRBJ2-1
clone size: -
CDR3 DNA: TGTGCCAGCAGCGCTAGCCCGGTGGGGAATACGCAGTTCTTC
CDR3 protein: CASSASPVGNTQFF

V gene: TRBV7-2
D gene: TRBD1
J gene: TRBJ1-2
clone size: few
CDR3 DNA: TGTGCCAGCAGCTCATCGACAGGGGAGAGAGGTGGCTACACCTTC
CDR3 protein: CASSSSTGERGGYTF

V gene: TRBV4-1
D gene: TRBD1
J gene: TRBJ2-2
clone size: few
CDR3 DNA: TGCGCCAGCAGCCAAGATAGTTTCGGGACAGAGAACACCGGGGAGCTGTTTTTT
CDR3 protein: CASSQDSFGTENTGELFF

V gene: TRBV3-1
D gene: -
J gene: TRBJ2-1
clone size: few
CDR3 DNA: TGTGCCAGCAGCCAAGTATCAGGTTCTAATGAGCAGTTCTTC
CDR3 protein: CASSQVSGSNEQFF

V gene: TRBV5-3
D gene: TRBD1
J gene: TRBJ1-1
clone size: -
CDR3 DNA: TGTGCCAGCAGCTTGGCAGGGACAGGAATGAACACTGAAGCTTTCTTT
CDR3 protein: CASSLAGTGMNTEAFF

V gene: TRBV2
D gene: TRBD1
J gene: TRBJ2-7
clone size: few
CDR3 DNA: TGTGCCAGCAGGAGGGACAGGAGCTCCTACGAGCAGTACTTC
CDR3 protein: CASRRDRSSYEQYF

V gene: TRBV6-1
D gene: TRBD1
J gene: TRBJ2-7
clone size: -
CDR3 DNA: TGTGCCAGCAGAGAGGCAGGGGGCGCCGAGCAGTACTTC
CDR3 protein: CASREAGGAEQYF

V gene: TRBV7-3
D gene: -
J gene: TRBJ1-1
clone size: -
CDR3 DNA: TGTGCCAGCAGCTTTAACCCCCCCCACAGAGCCGGAGCTTTCTTT
CDR3 protein: CASSFNPPHRAGAFF

V gene: TRBV7-9
D gene: -
J gene: TRBJ1-1
clone size: -
CDR3 DNA: TGTGCCAGCTTAGAGCGGCCCCTGACTGAAGCTTTCTTT
CDR3 protein: CASLERPLTEAFF

V gene: TRBV5-6
D gene: -
J gene: TRBJ2-7
clone size: -
CDR3 DNA: TGTGCCAGCAGCCCTGACGGACAGCGAATTTCCTACGAGCAGTACTTC
CDR3 protein: CASSPDGQRISYEQYF

V gene: TRBV7-2
D gene: TRBD2
J gene: TRBJ2-3
clone size: -
CDR3 DNA: TGTGCCAGCACCTTGGGAGGGAGGGATACGCAGTATTTT
CDR3 protein: CASTLGGRDTQYF

V gene: TRBV12-3/TRBV12-4
D gene: -
J gene: TRBJ2-7
clone size: -
CDR3 DNA: TGTGCCAGCAGTCCGAAGCTGGTTACCTACGAGCAGTACTTC
CDR3 protein: CASSPKLVTYEQYF

V gene: TRBV5-1
D gene: -
J gene: TRBJ2-3
clone size: -
CDR3 DNA: TGCGCCAGCAGCTCGGATGGATGGGGCACAGATACGCAGTATTTT
CDR3 protein: CASSSDGWGTDTQYF

V gene: TRBV7-2
D gene: -
J gene: TRBJ1-4
clone size: many
CDR3 DNA: TGTGCCAGCAGCCCCGCGAAGCTGAATGAAAAACTGTTTTTT
CDR3 protein: CASSPAKLNEKLFF

V gene: TRBV5-1
D gene: -
J gene: TRBJ1-2
clone size: few
CDR3 DNA: TGCGCCAGCAGCTGGGACTCCTCAGGCTACACCTTC
CDR3 protein: CASSWDSSGYTF

V gene: TRBV7-2
D gene: -
J gene: TRBJ1-2
clone size: few
CDR3 DNA: TGTGCCAGCAGCTTAGACTTACAGGCAGAGGACGGCTACACCTTC
CDR3 protein: CASSLDLQAEDGYTF

V gene: TRBV5-4
D gene: -
J gene: TRBJ2-3
clone size: -
CDR3 DNA: TGTGCCAGCAGCTTGTCTGGGAGGACTAGCACAGATACGCAGTATTTT
CDR3 protein: CASSLSGRTSTDTQYF

V gene: TRBV28
D gene: -
J gene: TRBJ1-6
clone size: few
CDR3 DNA: TGTGCCAGCAGTTCCCCGGGCTCCTATAATTCACCCCTCCACTTT
CDR3 protein: CASSSPGSYNSPLHF

V gene: TRBV7-8
D gene: TRBD1
J gene: TRBJ1-2
clone size: -
CDR3 DNA: TGTGCCAGCAGCCCGGGGACAGGGCAGCGAGGCTACACCTTC
CDR3 protein: CASSPGTGQRGYTF

V gene: TRBV6-6
D gene: -
J gene: TRBJ1-2
clone size: few
CDR3 DNA: TGTGCCAGCAGGCAGACAGGACTGCTCTATGGCTACACCTTC
CDR3 protein: CASRQTGLLYGYTF

V gene: TRBV7-9
D gene: -
J gene: TRBJ2-5
clone size: -
CDR3 DNA: TGTGCCAGCAGCTTAATCGGGGCCGGACAAGAGACCCAGTACTTC
CDR3 protein: CASSLIGAGQETQYF

V gene: TRBV7-2
D gene: TRBD2
J gene: TRBJ2-1
clone size: many
CDR3 DNA: TGTGCCAGCAGCTTAAGGACTAGCGGGGGGTACAATGAGCAGTTCTTC
CDR3 protein: CASSLRTSGGYNEQFF

V gene: TRBV14
D gene: -
J gene: TRBJ1-2
clone size: -
CDR3 DNA: TGTGCCAGCAGCCAACCGAACTATGGCTACACCTTC
CDR3 protein: CASSQPNYGYTF

V gene: TRBV20-1
D gene: -
J gene: TRBJ1-5
clone size: -
CDR3 DNA: TGCAGTGCTAGTGAAGGGGCAGGAGGTGTCAAGCCCCAGCATTTT
CDR3 protein: CSASEGAGGVKPQHF

V gene: TRBV7-3
D gene: TRBD2
J gene: TRBJ2-1
clone size: -
CDR3 DNA: TGTGCCAGCACCGGGGGAGGGTTAAATGAGCAGTTCTTC
CDR3 protein: CASTGGGLNEQFF

V gene: TRBV7-8
D gene: TRBD2
J gene: TRBJ2-2
clone size: many
CDR3 DNA: TGTGCCAGCAGCCTTAGCGGGGACACCGGGGAGCTGTTTTTT
CDR3 protein: CASSLSGDTGELFF

V gene: TRBV7-3
D gene: -
J gene: TRBJ2-7
clone size: few
CDR3 DNA: TGTGCCAGCAGCCCCTCCGGGGCCTCCCTAGACGAGCAGTACTTC
CDR3 protein: CASSPSGASLDEQYF

V gene: TRBV19
D gene: -
J gene: TRBJ2-6
clone size: -
CDR3 DNA: TGTGCCAGTAGCCCGGGGGGCGATGGGGCCAACGTCCTGACTTTC
CDR3 protein: CASSPGGDGANVLTF

V gene: TRBV20-1
D gene: -
J gene: TRBJ1-5
clone size: -
CDR3 DNA: TGCAGTGCTAGAGTCGGACCCGATCAGCCCCAGCATTTT
CDR3 protein: CSARVGPDQPQHF